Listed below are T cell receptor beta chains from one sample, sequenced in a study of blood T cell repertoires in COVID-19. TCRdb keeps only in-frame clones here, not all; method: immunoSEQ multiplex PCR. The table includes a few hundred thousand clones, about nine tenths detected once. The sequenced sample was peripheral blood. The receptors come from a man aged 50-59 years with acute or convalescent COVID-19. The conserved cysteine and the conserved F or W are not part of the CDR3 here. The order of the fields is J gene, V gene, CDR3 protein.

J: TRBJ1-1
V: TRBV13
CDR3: ASSSPQGIPLLNTEAF

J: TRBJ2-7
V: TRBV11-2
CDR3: ASSLAPGLEQY

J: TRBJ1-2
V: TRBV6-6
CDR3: ASSSRGTPEGYT

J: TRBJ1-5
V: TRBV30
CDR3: AWSLTGASNQPQH

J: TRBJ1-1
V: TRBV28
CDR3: ASRYWGENTEAF

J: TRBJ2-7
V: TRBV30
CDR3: AWASLPPSYEQY

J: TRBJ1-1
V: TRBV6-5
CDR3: ASSYESGLSTEAF

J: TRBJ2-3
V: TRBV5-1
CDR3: ASSSPAWAGGPTSTDTQY

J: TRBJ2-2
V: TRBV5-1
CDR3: ASSLEGTGITGELF

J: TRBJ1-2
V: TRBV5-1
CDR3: ASSPGQGALNYGYT

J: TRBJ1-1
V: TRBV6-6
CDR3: ASSYTPGRPEAF